This paragraph covers one T cell receptor (beta chain) sequence. Its antigen is still unknown. Per-base qualities were not stored, and no clone one base away is much larger. This sample is part of a study of blood T cell repertoires in COVID-19 (TCRdb year 2020). General notes on the study: The collaborator samples originated in the United States, Italy and Spain and spanned the acute and convalescent phases of COVID-19. HLA class I and class II types, where available, came from metadata supplied by the sample provider rather than from assay-based typing. The prospective study material was composed of cDNA or gDNA derived from T cells, B-cell-depleted T cells, or PBMCs. The sample metadata nearly always contained a de-identified subject ID, COVID-19 status, age in years and sex. A freely available public database, intended as a resource for researchers studying the immune response to SARS-CoV-2, is where the repertoires were released. Samples came from the ongoing ImmuneRACE study (first 160 participants) plus 1,254 subjects from 6 global collaborators. The dataset comprised deeply sampled blood TCRbeta repertoires from subjects exposed to, actively infected with, or recovered from COVID-19. The study at large found these results: The amount of clinical and demographic metadata varied by source and participant and was provided uncurated.

Including cysteine and phenylalanine, the CDR3 has 14 amino acids. The sequence is cut down to CDR3 DNA, 42 bases in frame from base 1. The germline ends are 10 bases apart after V is trimmed by 4 bases and J by 1 base. CDR1 and CDR2 are drawn from the germline V gene (reference sequence): LNHDA, SQIVND. Whole blood was collected in K2EDTA tubes by collaborating institutions according to the institutions' own protocols. For TCRbeta analysis, collaborators shipped samples as frozen whole blood, isolated PBMCs, or DNA extracted from either of those sample types. The immunoSEQ Assay, a bias-controlled multiplex PCR, was used to amplify TCRbeta CDR3 regions from genomic DNA. Per the authors' processing: The number of nucleated cells in each sample was estimated from the amplification of reference gene primers within the assay. Sequence reads were collapsed and filtered to measure the absolute abundance of every unique TCRbeta CDR3 rearrangement. For each sample, productive Simpson clonality was calculated as the square root of Simpson's diversity index across productive rearrangements. The clones in this table, taken by TCRdb from immuneACCESS, are in-frame only. Not every clone is retained; where verified, under half of the shortfall comes from an unresolved V gene, and the cause of the rest is unknown. The V and J calls and clone size are taken from that table; D and trimming were inferred from the DNA. This sample gives about 300,000 clones in total; around 86% of them show up just once. The top ten hold around 1.5% of the sample.

This TCR came from a woman between 45 and 60 years old with acute or convalescent COVID-19. The chain is encoded by TRBV19 joined to TRBJ2-5; TRBD1 is a possible D gene, resting on 6 matching bases. The sequencing input was peripheral blood. The sequenced DNA: TGTGCCAGTAGTAAACAGGGTACCCAAGAGACCCAGTACTTC. This encodes CASSKQGTQETQYF.